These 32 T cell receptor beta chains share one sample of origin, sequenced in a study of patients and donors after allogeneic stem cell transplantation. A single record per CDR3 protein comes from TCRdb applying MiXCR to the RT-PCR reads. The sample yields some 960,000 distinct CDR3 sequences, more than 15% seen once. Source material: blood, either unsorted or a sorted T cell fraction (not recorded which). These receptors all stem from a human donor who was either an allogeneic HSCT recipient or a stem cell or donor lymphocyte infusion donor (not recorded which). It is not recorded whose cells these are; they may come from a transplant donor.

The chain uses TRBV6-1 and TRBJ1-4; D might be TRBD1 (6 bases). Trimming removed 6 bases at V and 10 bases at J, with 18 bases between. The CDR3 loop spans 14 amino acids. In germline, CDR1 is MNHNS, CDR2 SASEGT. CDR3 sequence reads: CASSPDSGYGKLFF. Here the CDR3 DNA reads TGTGCCAGCAGCCCGGACAGTGGCTATGGAAAACTGTTTTTT.

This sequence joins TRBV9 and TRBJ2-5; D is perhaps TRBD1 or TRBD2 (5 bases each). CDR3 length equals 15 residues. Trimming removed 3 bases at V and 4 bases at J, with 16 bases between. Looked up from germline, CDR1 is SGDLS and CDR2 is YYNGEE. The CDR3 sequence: CASSAGPKGRETQYF. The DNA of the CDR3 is TGTGCCAGCAGCGCTGGCCCCAAGGGACGAGAGACCCAGTACTTC. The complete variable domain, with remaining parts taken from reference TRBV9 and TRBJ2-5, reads DSGVTQTPKHLITATGQRVTLRCSPRSGDLSVYWYQQSLDQGLQFLIQYYNGEERAKGNILERFSAQQFPDLHSELNLSSLELGDSALYFCASSAGPKGRETQYFGPGTRLLVL.

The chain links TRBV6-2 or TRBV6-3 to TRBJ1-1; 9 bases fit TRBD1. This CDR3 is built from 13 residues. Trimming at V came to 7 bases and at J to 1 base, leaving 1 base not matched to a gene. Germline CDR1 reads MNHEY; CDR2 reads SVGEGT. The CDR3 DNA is TGTGCCAGCATACAGGGGGCGAACACTGAAGCTTTCTTT. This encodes CASIQGANTEAFF.

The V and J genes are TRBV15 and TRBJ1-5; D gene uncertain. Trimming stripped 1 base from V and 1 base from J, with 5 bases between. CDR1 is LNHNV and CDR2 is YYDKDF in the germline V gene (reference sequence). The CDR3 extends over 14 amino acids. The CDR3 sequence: CATSRVNSNQPQHF. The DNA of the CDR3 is TGTGCCACCAGCAGAGTCAACAGCAATCAGCCCCAGCATTTT.

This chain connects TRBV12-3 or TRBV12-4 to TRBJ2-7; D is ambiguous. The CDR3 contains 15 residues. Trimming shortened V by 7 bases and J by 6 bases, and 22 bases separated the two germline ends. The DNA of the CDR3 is TGTGCCAGCATCAGGTCTTCTAGGTCGTTTCGCGAGCAGTACTTC. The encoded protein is CASIRSSRSFREQYF.

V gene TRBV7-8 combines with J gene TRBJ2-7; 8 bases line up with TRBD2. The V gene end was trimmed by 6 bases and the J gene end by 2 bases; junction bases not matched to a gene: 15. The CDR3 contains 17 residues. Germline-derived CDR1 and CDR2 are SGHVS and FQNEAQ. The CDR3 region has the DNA TGTGCCAGCAGTTCCGGTGGGAGAGCGGGGGTAGCCTACGAGCAGTACTTC. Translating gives CASSSGGRAGVAYEQYF. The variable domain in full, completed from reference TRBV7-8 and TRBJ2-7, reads GAGVSQSPRYKVAKRGQDVALRCDPISGHVSLFWYQQALGQGPEFLTYFQNEAQLDKSGLPSDRFFAERPEGSVSTLKIQRTQQEDSAVYLCASSSGGRAGVAYEQYFGPGTRLTVT.

The CDR3 sequence is CASSKPSQGETQYF. CDR3 nucleotide sequence: TGTGCCAGCAGCAAACCCTCCCAGGGAGAGACCCAGTACTTC. The rearrangement joins TRBV21-1 to TRBJ2-5; TRBD2, the table's D call, was not compared with the DNA. TRBV21-1 is termed a pseudogene. CDR3 size: 14 residues.

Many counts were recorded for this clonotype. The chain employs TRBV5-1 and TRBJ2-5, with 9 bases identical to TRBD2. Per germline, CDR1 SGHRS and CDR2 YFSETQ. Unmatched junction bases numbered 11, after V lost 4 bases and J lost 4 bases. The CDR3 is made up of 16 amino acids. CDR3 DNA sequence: TGCGCCAGCAGCATGGGACGTTTAGCGGGAGTAGAGACCCAGTACTTC. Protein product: CASSMGRLAGVETQYF. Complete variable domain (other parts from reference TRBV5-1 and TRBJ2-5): KAGVTQTPRYLIKTRGQQVTLSCSPISGHRSVSWYQQTPGQGLQFLFEYFSETQRNKGNFPGRFSGRQFSNSRSEMNVSTLELGDSALYLCASSMGRLAGVETQYFGPGTRLLVL.

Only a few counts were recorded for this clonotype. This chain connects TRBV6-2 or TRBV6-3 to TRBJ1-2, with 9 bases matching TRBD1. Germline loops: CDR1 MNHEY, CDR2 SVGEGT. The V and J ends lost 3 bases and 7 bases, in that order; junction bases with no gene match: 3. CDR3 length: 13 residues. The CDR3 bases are TGTGCCAGCAGTTATGGGACAGGGTTTGGCTACACCTTC. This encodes CASSYGTGFGYTF.

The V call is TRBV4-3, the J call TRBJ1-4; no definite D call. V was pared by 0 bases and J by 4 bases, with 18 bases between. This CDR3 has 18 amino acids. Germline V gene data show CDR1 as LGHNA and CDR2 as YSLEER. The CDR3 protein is CASSQDLIDGTFNEKLFF. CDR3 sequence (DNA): TGCGCCAGCAGCCAAGACTTAATAGACGGTACCTTTAATGAAAAACTGTTTTTT.

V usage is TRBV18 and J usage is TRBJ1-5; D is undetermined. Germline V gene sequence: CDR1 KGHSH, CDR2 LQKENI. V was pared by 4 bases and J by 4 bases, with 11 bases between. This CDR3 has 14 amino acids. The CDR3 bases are TGTGCCAGCTCACAGGGTGGCCAGAATCAGCCCCAGCATTTT. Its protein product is CASSQGGQNQPQHF. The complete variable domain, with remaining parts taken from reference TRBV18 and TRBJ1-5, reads NAGVMQNPRHLVRRRGQEARLRCSPMKGHSHVYWYRQLPEEGLKFMVYLQKENIIDESGMPKERFSAEFPKEGPSILRIQQVVRGDSAAYFCASSQGGQNQPQHFGDGTRLSIL.

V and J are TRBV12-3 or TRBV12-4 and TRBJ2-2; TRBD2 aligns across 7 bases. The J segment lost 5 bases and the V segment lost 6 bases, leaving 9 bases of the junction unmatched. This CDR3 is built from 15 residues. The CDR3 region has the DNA TGTGCCAGCAGACACGGGACTATGGGAACCGGGGAGCTGTTTTTT. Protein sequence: CASRHGTMGTGELFF.

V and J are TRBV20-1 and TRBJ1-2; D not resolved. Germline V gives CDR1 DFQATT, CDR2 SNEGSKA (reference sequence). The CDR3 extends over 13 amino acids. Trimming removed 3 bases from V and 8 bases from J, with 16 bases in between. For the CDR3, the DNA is TGCAGTGCTAGGGCAGAGTCCGGTGGCGGCTACACCTTC. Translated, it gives CSARAESGGGYTF.

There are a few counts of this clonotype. For the CDR3, the DNA is TGCGCCAGCAGCCAAATCGAGACTAGGGACGAGCAGTACTTC. It translates to CASSQIETRDEQYF. V and J are TRBV4-1 and TRBJ2-7, with D perhaps matching TRBD2 (6 bases). The CDR3 is 14 amino acids. Germline lookup yields CDR1 MGHRA and CDR2 YSYEKL. Trimming removed 2 bases at V and 5 bases at J, with 13 bases between.

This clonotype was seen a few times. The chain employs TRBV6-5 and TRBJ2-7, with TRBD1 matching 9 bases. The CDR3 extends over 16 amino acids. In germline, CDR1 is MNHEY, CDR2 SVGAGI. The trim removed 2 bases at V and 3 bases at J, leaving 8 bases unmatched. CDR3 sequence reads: CASSYVGTGRFYEQYF. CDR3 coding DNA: TGTGCCAGCAGTTACGTTGGGACAGGGAGGTTCTACGAGCAGTACTTC.

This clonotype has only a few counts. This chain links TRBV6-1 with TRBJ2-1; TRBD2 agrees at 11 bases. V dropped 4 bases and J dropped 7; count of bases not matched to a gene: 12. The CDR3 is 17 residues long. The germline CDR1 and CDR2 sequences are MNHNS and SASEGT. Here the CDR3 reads CASSGWLAGGMRNEQFF. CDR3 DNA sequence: TGTGCCAGCAGTGGTTGGCTAGCGGGAGGTATGCGGAATGAGCAGTTCTTC.

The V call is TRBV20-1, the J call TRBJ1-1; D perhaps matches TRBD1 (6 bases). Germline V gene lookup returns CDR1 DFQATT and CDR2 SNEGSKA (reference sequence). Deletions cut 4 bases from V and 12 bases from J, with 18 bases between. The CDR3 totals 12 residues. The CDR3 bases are TGCAGTGCTACCCGGCGGGGGGCGGCGACTTTCTTT. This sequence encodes CSATRRGAATFF.

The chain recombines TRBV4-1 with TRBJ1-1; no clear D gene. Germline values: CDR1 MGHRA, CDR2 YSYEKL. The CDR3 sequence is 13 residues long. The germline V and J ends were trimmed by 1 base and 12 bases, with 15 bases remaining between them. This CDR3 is CASSQAAGSTPFF. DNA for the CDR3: TGCGCCAGCAGCCAAGCCGCGGGGTCAACGCCTTTCTTT.

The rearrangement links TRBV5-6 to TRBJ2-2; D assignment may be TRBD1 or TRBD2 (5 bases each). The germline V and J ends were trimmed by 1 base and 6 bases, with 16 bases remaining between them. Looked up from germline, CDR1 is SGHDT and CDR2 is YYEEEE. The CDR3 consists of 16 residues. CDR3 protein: CASSLNRQGRAGELFF. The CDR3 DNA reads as TGTGCCAGCAGCTTGAATAGGCAGGGACGAGCCGGGGAGCTGTTTTTT.

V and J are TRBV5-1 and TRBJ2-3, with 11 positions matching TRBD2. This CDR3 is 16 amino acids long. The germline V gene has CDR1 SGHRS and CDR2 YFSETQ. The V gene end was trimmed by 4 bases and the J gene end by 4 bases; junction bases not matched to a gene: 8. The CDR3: CASSPHSGGGPDTQYF. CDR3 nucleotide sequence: TGCGCCAGCAGCCCCCATAGCGGGGGGGGCCCAGATACGCAGTATTTT.

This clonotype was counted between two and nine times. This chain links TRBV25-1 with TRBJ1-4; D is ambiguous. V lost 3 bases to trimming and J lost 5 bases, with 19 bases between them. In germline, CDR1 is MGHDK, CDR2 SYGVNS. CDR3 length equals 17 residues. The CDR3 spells CASSDTQGIPWNEKLFF. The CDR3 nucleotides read TGTGCCAGCAGTGACACTCAAGGCATCCCGTGGAATGAAAAACTGTTTTTT.

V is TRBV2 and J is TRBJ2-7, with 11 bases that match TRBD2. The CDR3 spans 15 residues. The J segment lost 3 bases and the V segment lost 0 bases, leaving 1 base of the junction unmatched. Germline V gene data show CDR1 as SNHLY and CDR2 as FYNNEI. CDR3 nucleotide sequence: TGTGCCAGCAGTGAAGCCGGGACTAGCGGCTACGAGCAGTACTTC. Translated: CASSEAGTSGYEQYF.

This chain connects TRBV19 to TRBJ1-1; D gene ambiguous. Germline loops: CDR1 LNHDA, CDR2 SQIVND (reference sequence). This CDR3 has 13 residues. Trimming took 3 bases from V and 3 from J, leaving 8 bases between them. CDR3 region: CASSIKGDTEAFF. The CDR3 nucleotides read TGTGCCAGTAGTATTAAGGGTGACACTGAAGCTTTCTTT.

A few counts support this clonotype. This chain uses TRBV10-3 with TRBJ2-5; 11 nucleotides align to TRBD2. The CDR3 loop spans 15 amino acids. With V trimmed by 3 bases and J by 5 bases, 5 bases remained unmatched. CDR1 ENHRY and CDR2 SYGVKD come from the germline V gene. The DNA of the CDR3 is TGTGCCATCAGTGAATTAGCGGGGGGGCATGAGACCCAGTACTTC. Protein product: CAISELAGGHETQYF.

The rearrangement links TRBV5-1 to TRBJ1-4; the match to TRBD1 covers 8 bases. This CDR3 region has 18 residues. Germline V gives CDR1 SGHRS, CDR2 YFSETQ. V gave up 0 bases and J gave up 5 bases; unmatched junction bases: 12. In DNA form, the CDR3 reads TGCGCCAGCAGCTTGGGCGCGGACAGGGACGGAAGAAATGAAAAACTGTTTTTT. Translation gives CASSLGADRDGRNEKLFF. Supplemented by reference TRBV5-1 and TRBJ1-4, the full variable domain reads KAGVTQTPRYLIKTRGQQVTLSCSPISGHRSVSWYQQTPGQGLQFLFEYFSETQRNKGNFPGRFSGRQFSNSRSEMNVSTLELGDSALYLCASSLGADRDGRNEKLFFGSGTQLSVL.

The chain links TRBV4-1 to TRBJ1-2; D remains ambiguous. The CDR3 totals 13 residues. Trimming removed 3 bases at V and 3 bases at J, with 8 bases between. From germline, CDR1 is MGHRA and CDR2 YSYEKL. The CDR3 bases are TGCGCCAGCAGCCAGGGGATGGACTATGGCTACACCTTC. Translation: CASSQGMDYGYTF.

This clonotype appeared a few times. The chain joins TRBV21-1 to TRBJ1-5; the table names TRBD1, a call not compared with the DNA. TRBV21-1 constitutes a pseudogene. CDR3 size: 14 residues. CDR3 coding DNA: TGTGCCAGAGACCTAGGGGGGGCATGGCAGCCCCAGCATTTT. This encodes CARDLGGAWQPQHF.

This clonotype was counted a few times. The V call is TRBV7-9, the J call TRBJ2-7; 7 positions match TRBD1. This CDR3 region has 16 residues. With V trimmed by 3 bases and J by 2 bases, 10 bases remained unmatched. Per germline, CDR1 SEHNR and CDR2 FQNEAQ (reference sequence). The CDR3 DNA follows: TGTGCCAGCAGCTTCAACCGGGACAGTCCGGCCTACGAGCAGTACTTC. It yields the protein CASSFNRDSPAYEQYF.

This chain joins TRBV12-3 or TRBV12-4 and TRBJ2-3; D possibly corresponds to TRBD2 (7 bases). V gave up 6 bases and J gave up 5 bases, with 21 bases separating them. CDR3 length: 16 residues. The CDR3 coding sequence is TGTGCCAGCAGCACCCCGTCGGGGGGCTCTGGAGATACGCAGTATTTT. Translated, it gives CASSTPSGGSGDTQYF.

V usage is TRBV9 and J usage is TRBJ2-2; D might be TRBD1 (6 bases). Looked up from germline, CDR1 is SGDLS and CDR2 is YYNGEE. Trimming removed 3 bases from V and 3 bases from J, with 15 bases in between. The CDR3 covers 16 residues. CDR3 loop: CASSDRQVLYTGELFF. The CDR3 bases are TGTGCCAGCAGCGACCGACAGGTTTTGTACACCGGGGAGCTGTTTTTT.

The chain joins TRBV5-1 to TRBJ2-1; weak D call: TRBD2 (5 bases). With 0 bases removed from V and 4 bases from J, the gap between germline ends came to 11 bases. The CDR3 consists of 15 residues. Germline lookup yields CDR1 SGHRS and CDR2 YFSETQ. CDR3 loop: CASSLAWESYNEQFF. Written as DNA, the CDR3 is TGCGCCAGCAGCTTGGCGTGGGAGAGTTACAATGAGCAGTTCTTC.

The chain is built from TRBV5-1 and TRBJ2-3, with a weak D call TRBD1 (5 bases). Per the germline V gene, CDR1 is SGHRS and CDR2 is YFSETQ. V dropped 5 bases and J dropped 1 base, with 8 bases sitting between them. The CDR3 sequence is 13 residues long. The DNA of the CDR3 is TGCGCCAGCAGACAACAGGGCACAGATACGCAGTATTTT. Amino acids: CASRQQGTDTQYF.